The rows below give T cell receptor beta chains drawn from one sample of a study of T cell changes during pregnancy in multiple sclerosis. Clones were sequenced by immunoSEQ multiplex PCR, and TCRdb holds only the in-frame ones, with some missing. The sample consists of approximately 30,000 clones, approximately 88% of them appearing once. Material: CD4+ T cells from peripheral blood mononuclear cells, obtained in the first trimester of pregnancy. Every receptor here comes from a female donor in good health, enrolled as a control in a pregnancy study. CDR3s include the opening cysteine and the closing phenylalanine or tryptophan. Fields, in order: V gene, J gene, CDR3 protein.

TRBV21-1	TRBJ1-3	CASSKRSSGNTIYF
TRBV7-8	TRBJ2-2	CASRLDRGAYRVLNTGELFF
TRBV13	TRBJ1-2	CASSLEAGKRYGYTF
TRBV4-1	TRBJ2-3	CASGRGPTDTQYF
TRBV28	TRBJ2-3	CASSEAGTGGRDTQYF
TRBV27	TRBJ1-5	CASSPAWDRGSPKIGPQHF
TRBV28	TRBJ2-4	CASSLSGGAGSQNIQYF
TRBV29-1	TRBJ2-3	CSVEGPSYSTDTQYF
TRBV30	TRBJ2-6	CGLYNPGSGANVLTF
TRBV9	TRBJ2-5	CASSVAAGVVQETQYF
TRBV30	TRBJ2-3	CAWGARMATQYF
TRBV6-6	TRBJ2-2	CAGRGFSDTGELFF
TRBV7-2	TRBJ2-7	CASSHGRDSYEQYF
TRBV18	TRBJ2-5	CASSLGTASETQYF
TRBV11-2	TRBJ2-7	CASSLAGWDSYEQYF
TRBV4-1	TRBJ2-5	CASSYTLVSETQYF
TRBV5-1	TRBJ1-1	CASRAGVIMNTEAFF
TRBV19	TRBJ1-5	CASSIAGGDSSNQPQHF
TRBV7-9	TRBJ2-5	CASGYRETPETQYF
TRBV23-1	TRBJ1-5	CASSQSKESNQPQHF
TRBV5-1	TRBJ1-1	CASSLGPVSAEAFF
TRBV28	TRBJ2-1	CASSSRSFGQGAIYNEQFF
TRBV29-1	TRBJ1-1	CSVVGTGGLNTEAFF
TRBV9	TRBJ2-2	CASSASGGAPGELFF
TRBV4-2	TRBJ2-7	CASSQDVPGRAHEQYF
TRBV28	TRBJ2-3	CASSLSIMSGLRDTDTQYF
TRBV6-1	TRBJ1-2	CASSEVSVYGYTF
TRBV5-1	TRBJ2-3	CASSLGSSGDTDTQYF
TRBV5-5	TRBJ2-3	CASSTEGTMSTQYF
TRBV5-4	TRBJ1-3	CASQGSGNTIYF
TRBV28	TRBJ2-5	CASSRTSGSRETQYF
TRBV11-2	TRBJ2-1	CASSLVQRGLGNEQFF
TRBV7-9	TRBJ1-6	CASSLPGSTPLHF
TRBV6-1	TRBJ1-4	CASRIEGHEKLFF
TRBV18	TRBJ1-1	CASSPRGQSNTEAFF
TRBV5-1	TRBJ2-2	CACARELNTGELFF
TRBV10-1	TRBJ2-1	CATQDSGGGTYNEQFF
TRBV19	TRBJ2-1	CASSIRGGGSSTGNEQFF
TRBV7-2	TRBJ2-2	CASSLWDSNTGELFF
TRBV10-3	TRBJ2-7	CAISVLRGGQYEQYF
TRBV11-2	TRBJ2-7	CASSFDRGASRYF
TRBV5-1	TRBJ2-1	CASSLAGGQDNEQFF
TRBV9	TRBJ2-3	CASSATSGSSDTQYF
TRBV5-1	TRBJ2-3	CASSLDGSRTDTQYF
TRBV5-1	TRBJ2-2	CASSLVADTGELFF
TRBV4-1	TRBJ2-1	CASSYPGLYNEQFF
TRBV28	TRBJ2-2	CAIRTGVYSGELFF
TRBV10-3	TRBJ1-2	CAISAYSYGYTF
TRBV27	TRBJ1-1	CASSFGAGWDTEAFF
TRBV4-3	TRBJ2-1	CASSQDVGDRAFLSSYNEQFF
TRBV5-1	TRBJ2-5	CASSGGTSGRLESETQYF
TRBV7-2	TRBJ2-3	CASSLGAGTPTDTQYF
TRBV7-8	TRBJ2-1	CASSWRGPYNEQFF
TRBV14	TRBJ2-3	CASSLEPSSTDTQYF